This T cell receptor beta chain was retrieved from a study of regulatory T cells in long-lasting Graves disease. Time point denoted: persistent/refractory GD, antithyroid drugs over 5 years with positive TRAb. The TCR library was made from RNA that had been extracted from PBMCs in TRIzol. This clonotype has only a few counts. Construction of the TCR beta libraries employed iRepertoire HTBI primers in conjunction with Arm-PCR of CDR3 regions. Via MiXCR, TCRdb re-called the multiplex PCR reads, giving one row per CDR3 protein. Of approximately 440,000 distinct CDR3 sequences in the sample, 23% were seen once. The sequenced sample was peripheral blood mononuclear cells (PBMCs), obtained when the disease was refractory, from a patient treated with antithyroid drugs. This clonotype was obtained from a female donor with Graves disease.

CDR3 in DNA: TGCAGTGCTAGAGGGGGCCAGCCTTACTCCTACGAGCAGTACTTC. Protein sequence: CSARGGQPYSYEQYF. This chain links TRBV20-1 with TRBJ2-5, with D possibly being TRBD1 (5 bases). The DNA end lines up better with TRBJ2-7; the J call may be wrong. The V gene's germline CDR1 is DFQATT and CDR2 SNEGSKA (reference sequence). The CDR3 contains 15 residues.